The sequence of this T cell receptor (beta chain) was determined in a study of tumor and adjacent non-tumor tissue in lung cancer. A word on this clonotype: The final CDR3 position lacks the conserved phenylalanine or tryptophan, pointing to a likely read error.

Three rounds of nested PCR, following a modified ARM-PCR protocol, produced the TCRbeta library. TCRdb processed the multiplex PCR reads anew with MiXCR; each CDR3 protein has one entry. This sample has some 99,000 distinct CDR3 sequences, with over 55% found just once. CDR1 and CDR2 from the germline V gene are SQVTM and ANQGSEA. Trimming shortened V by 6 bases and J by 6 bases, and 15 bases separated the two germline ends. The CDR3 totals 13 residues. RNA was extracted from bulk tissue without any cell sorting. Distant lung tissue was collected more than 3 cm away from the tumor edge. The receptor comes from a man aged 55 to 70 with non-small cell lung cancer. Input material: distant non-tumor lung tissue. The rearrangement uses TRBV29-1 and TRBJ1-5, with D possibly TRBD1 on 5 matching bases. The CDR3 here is CSVGLSPIQPQHL. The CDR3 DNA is TGCAGCGTGGGACTATCGCCGATTCAGCCCCAGCATCTT.